This is a list of T cell receptor beta chains from one sample in a study of T cell responses to AZD1222 COVID-19 vaccine. Assay used: immunoSEQ multiplex PCR; TCRdb lists only in-frame clones, some missing. The table includes around 130,000 clones, 88% detected once. The starting material was peripheral blood, obtained 28 days after the second AZD1222 dose. These receptors were taken from an adult who received the AZD1222 COVID-19 vaccine. Each CDR3 is given with its conserved first and last residue. A D gene is named only where the DNA matches it firmly. Clone size appears in some rows only: once, few, many, or a class for an expanded clone.

abundance: NA
d_gene: TRBD1
v_gene: TRBV9
j_gene: TRBJ1-6
CDR3nt: TGTGCCAGCAGCGCGGGACAGGGGGGTTCTCTTTCACCCCTCCACTTT
CDR3aa: CASSAGQGGSLSPLHF

abundance: NA
d_gene: TRBD2
v_gene: TRBV28
j_gene: TRBJ2-5
CDR3nt: TGTGCCAGCAGTTTGGGCGGGGGGGGAGAGACCCAGTACTTC
CDR3aa: CASSLGGGGETQYF

abundance: once
d_gene: NA
v_gene: TRBV5-4
j_gene: TRBJ2-7
CDR3nt: TGTGCCAGCAGCTTGGTTCCGGACAACTCCTACGAGCAGTACTTC
CDR3aa: CASSLVPDNSYEQYF

abundance: few
d_gene: TRBD1
v_gene: TRBV18
j_gene: TRBJ1-5
CDR3nt: TGTGCCAGCTCACTAATAGGACAGGCGAATCAGCCCCAGCATTTT
CDR3aa: CASSLIGQANQPQHF

abundance: NA
d_gene: NA
v_gene: TRBV3-1/TRBV3-2
j_gene: TRBJ1-3
CDR3nt: TGTGCCAGCAGCCAAGGGGCAGGGGCTGGAAACACCATATATTTT
CDR3aa: CASSQGAGAGNTIYF

abundance: NA
d_gene: TRBD1
v_gene: TRBV7-2
j_gene: TRBJ2-2
CDR3nt: TGTGCCAGCAGCCCGGGACAGGCGAACACCGGGGAGCTGTTTTTT
CDR3aa: CASSPGQANTGELFF

abundance: NA
d_gene: NA
v_gene: TRBV11-3
j_gene: TRBJ2-3
CDR3nt: TGTGCCAGCAGCTTAGGTGGCGGGGTGGCAGATACGCAGTATTTT
CDR3aa: CASSLGGGVADTQYF

abundance: NA
d_gene: NA
v_gene: TRBV20-1
j_gene: TRBJ1-2
CDR3nt: TGCAGTGCTAAGATGAGGGATGGCTACACCTTC
CDR3aa: CSAKMRDGYTF

abundance: NA
d_gene: NA
v_gene: TRBV12-3/TRBV12-4
j_gene: TRBJ1-5
CDR3nt: TGTGCCAGCAGTTTAGCGATTCAGCCCCAGCATTTT
CDR3aa: CASSLAIQPQHF

abundance: NA
d_gene: NA
v_gene: TRBV11-1
j_gene: TRBJ1-1
CDR3nt: TGTGCCAGCACCCCTGGGGTAGGTTACACTGAAGCTTTCTTT
CDR3aa: CASTPGVGYTEAFF

abundance: NA
d_gene: NA
v_gene: TRBV28
j_gene: TRBJ2-1
CDR3nt: TGTGCCAGCAGTTCGCAGGGAGGTGAGCAGTTCTTC
CDR3aa: CASSSQGGEQFF

abundance: NA
d_gene: NA
v_gene: TRBV19
j_gene: TRBJ1-2
CDR3nt: TGTGCCAGTAGTATAAACAGGGAAGATGGCTACACCTTC
CDR3aa: CASSINREDGYTF

abundance: NA
d_gene: NA
v_gene: TRBV6-1
j_gene: TRBJ2-1
CDR3nt: TGTGCCAGCAGTGACACCATCGCGCAGTTCTTC
CDR3aa: CASSDTIAQFF

abundance: NA
d_gene: NA
v_gene: TRBV18
j_gene: TRBJ1-4
CDR3nt: TGTGCCAGCTCACCACTGCGCGACGGGGCAACTAATGAAAAACTGTTTTTT
CDR3aa: CASSPLRDGATNEKLFF

abundance: few
d_gene: NA
v_gene: TRBV29-1
j_gene: TRBJ2-7
CDR3nt: TGCAGCGTTGGTTTGCCCGGGGCGGACGAGCAGTACTTC
CDR3aa: CSVGLPGADEQYF

abundance: NA
d_gene: TRBD1
v_gene: TRBV28
j_gene: TRBJ1-2
CDR3nt: TGTGCCAGCAGTGCCCCCAGGGGGAGTAACTATGGCTACACCTTC
CDR3aa: CASSAPRGSNYGYTF

abundance: NA
d_gene: NA
v_gene: TRBV3-1/TRBV3-2
j_gene: TRBJ1-1
CDR3nt: TGTGCCAGCAGCCACCTGAGCACTGAAGCTTTCTTT
CDR3aa: CASSHLSTEAFF

abundance: NA
d_gene: NA
v_gene: TRBV7-3
j_gene: TRBJ2-2
CDR3nt: TGTGCCAGCAGCTCCCGGGACTCCGGGGAGCTGTTTTTT
CDR3aa: CASSSRDSGELFF

abundance: NA
d_gene: NA
v_gene: TRBV29-1
j_gene: TRBJ1-4
CDR3nt: TGCAGCGTACAGGGATCGTATACTAATGAAAAACTGTTTTTT
CDR3aa: CSVQGSYTNEKLFF

abundance: NA
d_gene: TRBD2
v_gene: TRBV12-3/TRBV12-4
j_gene: TRBJ2-2
CDR3nt: TGTGCCAGCAGTACCGGGGGGGCGGGGGAGCTGTTTTTT
CDR3aa: CASSTGGAGELFF

abundance: NA
d_gene: NA
v_gene: TRBV3-1/TRBV3-2
j_gene: TRBJ2-1
CDR3nt: TGTGCCAGCAGCCCAAAGAGCGGTGAGCAGTTCTTC
CDR3aa: CASSPKSGEQFF

abundance: NA
d_gene: NA
v_gene: TRBV27
j_gene: TRBJ2-1
CDR3nt: TGTGCCAGCAGTTTACCGGGACCACACAATGAGCAGTTCTTC
CDR3aa: CASSLPGPHNEQFF

abundance: NA
d_gene: NA
v_gene: TRBV11-2
j_gene: TRBJ1-5
CDR3nt: TGTGCCAGCAGCTTCTCGGGTCAGCCCCAGCATTTT
CDR3aa: CASSFSGQPQHF

abundance: NA
d_gene: TRBD1
v_gene: TRBV7-2
j_gene: TRBJ1-6
CDR3nt: TGTGCCAGCAGGGCGACAGGGTTTGGGTTGGATTCACCCCTCCACTTT
CDR3aa: CASRATGFGLDSPLHF

abundance: NA
d_gene: NA
v_gene: TRBV12-3/TRBV12-4
j_gene: TRBJ1-1
CDR3nt: TGTGCCAGCAGTTCCGGACAAGAAGCTTTCTTT
CDR3aa: CASSSGQEAFF

abundance: NA
d_gene: NA
v_gene: TRBV28
j_gene: TRBJ1-1
CDR3nt: TGTGCCAGCAAGGACGGTTACACTGAAGCTTTCTTT
CDR3aa: CASKDGYTEAFF

abundance: once
d_gene: NA
v_gene: TRBV30
j_gene: TRBJ2-5
CDR3nt: TGTGCCTGGAGTGATCAAGAGACCCAGTACTTC
CDR3aa: CAWSDQETQYF

abundance: NA
d_gene: NA
v_gene: TRBV27
j_gene: TRBJ1-5
CDR3nt: TGTGCCAGCAGCCTACAGGGTGCGTTCAATCAGCCCCAGCATTTT
CDR3aa: CASSLQGAFNQPQHF

abundance: NA
d_gene: NA
v_gene: TRBV24-1
j_gene: TRBJ2-7
CDR3nt: TGTGCCACCAGTGACTACGCAAGCTACGAGCAGTACTTC
CDR3aa: CATSDYASYEQYF

abundance: NA
d_gene: NA
v_gene: TRBV5-3
j_gene: TRBJ1-2
CDR3nt: TGTGCCAGAAGCTTAAAGGTTGAAGGGCCAGGCTACTTCGGCTACACCTTC
CDR3aa: CARSLKVEGPGYFGYTF

abundance: NA
d_gene: NA
v_gene: TRBV28
j_gene: TRBJ2-1
CDR3nt: TGTGCCAGCACCGGGAGAGGAAGCTACAATGAGCAGTTCTTC
CDR3aa: CASTGRGSYNEQFF

abundance: NA
d_gene: NA
v_gene: TRBV25-1
j_gene: TRBJ1-3
CDR3nt: TGTGCCAGCAGTGAATACCCCAGCGGAAACACCATATATTTT
CDR3aa: CASSEYPSGNTIYF

abundance: once
d_gene: NA
v_gene: TRBV7-3
j_gene: TRBJ2-3
CDR3nt: TGTGCCAGCAGCCCAGGACCGAGCACAGATACGCAGTATTTT
CDR3aa: CASSPGPSTDTQYF

abundance: NA
d_gene: NA
v_gene: TRBV28
j_gene: TRBJ1-5
CDR3nt: TGTGCCAGCAGTTTTCTAGGGGAGAGGGACAATCAGCCCCAGCATTTT
CDR3aa: CASSFLGERDNQPQHF

abundance: NA
d_gene: TRBD1
v_gene: TRBV28
j_gene: TRBJ2-1
CDR3nt: TGTGCCAGCAGTTTCCCGGGACAGATCTACAATGAGCAGTTCTTC
CDR3aa: CASSFPGQIYNEQFF

abundance: NA
d_gene: NA
v_gene: TRBV6-1
j_gene: TRBJ2-1
CDR3nt: TGTGCCAGCAGTGAATGGAATGAGCAGTTCTTC
CDR3aa: CASSEWNEQFF

abundance: NA
d_gene: NA
v_gene: TRBV9
j_gene: TRBJ2-3
CDR3nt: TGTGCCAGCAGCCCTCGACAGGTACAGGCCACAGATACGCAGTATTTT
CDR3aa: CASSPRQVQATDTQYF

abundance: NA
d_gene: NA
v_gene: TRBV10-3
j_gene: TRBJ2-1
CDR3nt: TGTGCCATCAGTGGGGCAGGGGACAATGAGCAGTTCTTC
CDR3aa: CAISGAGDNEQFF

abundance: NA
d_gene: NA
v_gene: TRBV6-6
j_gene: TRBJ2-3
CDR3nt: TGTGCCAGCAGGTGGGGTCCCAACACAGATACGCAGTATTTT
CDR3aa: CASRWGPNTDTQYF

abundance: NA
d_gene: NA
v_gene: TRBV7-2
j_gene: TRBJ1-4
CDR3nt: TGTGCCAGCAGCCCACAGGCTCTTAATGAAAAACTGTTTTTT
CDR3aa: CASSPQALNEKLFF